This TCR beta chain was identified in a study of T cell responses to AZD1222 COVID-19 vaccine. Pooling of second doses given at about 4 or about 12 weeks was done. CDR1 and CDR2 from the germline V gene are SGHRS and YFSETQ. With 7 bases removed from V and 7 bases from J, the gap between germline ends came to 17 bases. There are 14 residues in the CDR3. Sequencing was performed with immunoSEQ multiplex PCR; in TCRdb, only in-frame clones are kept and a portion is missing. Of approximately 150,000 clones in the sample, around 89% were seen once. This clone was detected once. The V call is TRBV5-1, the J call TRBJ1-4; TRBD1 might be the D (6 bases). The sample was peripheral blood, taken 28 days after the second AZD1222 dose. The TCR originated in an adult who received the AZD1222 COVID-19 vaccine. CDR3 DNA: TGCGCCAGCGGTTCGGGGGGCCGAGGTGAAAAACTGTTTTTT. Translating it yields CASGSGGRGEKLFF.